A selection of T cell receptor beta chains follows, all from one sample in a study of shared clonotypes between healthy human individuals. Assay: immunoSEQ multiplex PCR; the TCRdb copy retains only in-frame clones and omits some. The table lists over 1.4 million clones, 95% to 97% of them singletons. The sequenced sample consisted of naive CD4+ T cells sorted from blood. Receptors originate from a man under 40 in good health. Both conserved end residues are part of each CDR3. The D gene is left open where the match is weak. Where a row states a size, it is once, few, many or the class of an expanded clone; other rows omit it.

TRBJ2-2	TRBD1	-	TRBV4-1	CASSQDQGASANTGELFF	TGCGCCAGCAGCCAAGACCAGGGGGCCTCAGCGAACACCGGGGAGCTGTTTTTT
TRBJ1-2	TRBD1	once	TRBV7-3	CASSLTGVGGYTF	TGTGCCAGCAGCCTGACAGGGGTAGGTGGCTACACCTTC
TRBJ1-4	-	few	TRBV2	CASSTLLGPREKLFF	TGTGCCAGCAGTACCTTATTGGGCCCGAGGGAAAAACTGTTTTTT
TRBJ1-3	-	-	TRBV6-6	CASSKGTVGNTIYF	TGTGCCAGCAGTAAAGGGACCGTTGGAAACACCATATATTTT
TRBJ1-2	-	-	TRBV9	CASSPKGGGYTF	TGTGCCAGCAGCCCAAAGGGGGGAGGCTACACCTTC
TRBJ1-2	-	-	TRBV23-1	CASSPGFSSPSGYGYTF	TGCGCCAGCAGTCCAGGGTTCTCAAGTCCCTCCGGCTATGGCTACACCTTC
TRBJ2-3	TRBD2	-	TRBV10-1	CASSESGSGRIDTQYF	TGCGCCAGCAGTGAGTCCGGTAGCGGGAGAATAGATACGCAGTATTTT
TRBJ1-5	-	-	TRBV5-8	CASSSVPNQPQHF	TGTGCCAGCAGTTCCGTTCCTAATCAGCCCCAGCATTTT
TRBJ2-5	-	-	TRBV27	CASSLLATPQETQYF	TGTGCCAGCAGTTTATTGGCAACTCCCCAAGAGACCCAGTACTTC
TRBJ2-3	TRBD2	-	TRBV7-2	CASSLAGLATQYF	TGTGCCAGCAGCTTAGCTGGACTAGCAACGCAGTATTTT
TRBJ1-1	-	-	TRBV28	CASSFVLERRAFF	TGTGCCAGCAGTTTCGTTCTGGAGAGGAGAGCTTTCTTT
TRBJ1-5	-	-	TRBV28	CASSEQGNQPQHF	TGTGCCAGCAGCGAACAGGGTAATCAGCCCCAGCATTTT
TRBJ1-5	-	-	TRBV28	CASSLSTLTQHF	TGTGCCAGCAGTTTATCGACATTGACCCAGCATTTT
TRBJ1-1	TRBD1	-	TRBV10-2	CASKQGTGVGHTEAFF	TGCGCCAGCAAACAGGGGACAGGGGTGGGACACACTGAAGCTTTCTTT
TRBJ1-4	-	once	TRBV18	CASSPSRGHNEKLFF	TGTGCCAGCTCACCCAGCAGGGGCCATAATGAAAAACTGTTTTTT
TRBJ2-3	TRBD1	-	TRBV5-4	CASSLYRGQGPDTQYF	TGTGCCAGCAGCCTTTATCGGGGACAGGGGCCAGATACGCAGTATTTT
TRBJ2-7	-	-	TRBV6-1	CASSEKKSSYEQYF	TGTGCCAGCAGTGAAAAAAAGTCATCCTACGAGCAGTACTTC
TRBJ1-4	-	-	TRBV5-6	CASSFPGEYEKLFF	TGTGCCAGCAGCTTCCCCGGAGAATATGAAAAACTGTTTTTT
TRBJ2-3	-	-	TRBV7-3	CASSLSGGFRSTQYF	TGTGCCAGCAGCTTATCCGGAGGGTTTAGGAGTACGCAGTATTTT
TRBJ2-3	TRBD2	-	TRBV19	CASRERDYTQYF	TGTGCCAGTAGGGAGCGGGATTATACGCAGTATTTT
TRBJ2-2	-	-	TRBV15	CATSRVRPPEAGELFF	TGTGCCACCAGCAGAGTAAGGCCTCCGGAGGCCGGGGAGCTGTTTTTT
TRBJ2-7	-	-	TRBV11-2	CASSLNRAFYEQYF	TGTGCCAGCAGCTTAAACAGGGCTTTCTACGAGCAGTACTTC
TRBJ2-3	-	-	TRBV7-2	CASSRNTDTQYF	TGTGCCAGCAGCCGGAACACAGATACGCAGTATTTT
TRBJ1-5	-	-	TRBV19	CASSPLQRVGSNQPQHF	TGTGCCAGTAGTCCCCTACAGCGGGTAGGTAGCAATCAGCCCCAGCATTTT
TRBJ2-7	TRBD1	-	TRBV2	CASGVGQGGYEQYF	TGTGCCAGCGGGGTTGGACAGGGTGGCTACGAGCAGTACTTC
TRBJ1-5	-	-	TRBV7-8	CASSLGQRDQPQHF	TGTGCCAGCAGCTTAGGTCAGAGGGATCAGCCCCAGCATTTT
TRBJ2-5	-	once	TRBV15	CATSRGLGGEETQYF	TGTGCCACCAGCAGAGGCCTAGGTGGGGAAGAGACCCAGTACTTC
TRBJ1-3	-	-	TRBV18	CASSPFDMGFSGNTIYF	TGTGCCAGCTCACCCTTTGATATGGGATTCTCCGGAAACACCATATATTTT
TRBJ2-1	TRBD1	-	TRBV2	CASSEGTDNEQFF	TGTGCCAGCAGTGAGGGGACAGACAATGAGCAGTTCTTC
TRBJ2-3	TRBD2	once	TRBV10-1	CASSERLAGAHTQYF	TGCGCCAGCAGTGAGAGACTAGCGGGAGCTCATACGCAGTATTTT
TRBJ2-5	TRBD2	-	TRBV4-3	CASSQEGELAGIQETQYF	TGCGCCAGCAGCCAAGAAGGGGAGCTAGCGGGTATCCAAGAGACCCAGTACTTC
TRBJ2-7	-	-	TRBV11-2	CASSSGTSYEQYF	TGTGCCAGCAGCTCGGGGACTTCCTACGAGCAGTACTTC
TRBJ2-3	-	-	TRBV4-1	CASSQGIGYSTDTQYF	TGCGCCAGCAGCCAAGGAATCGGCTATAGCACAGATACGCAGTATTTT
TRBJ2-7	-	-	TRBV7-2	CASSLVTYLEQYF	TGTGCCAGCAGCTTAGTTACCTACTTGGAGCAGTACTTC
TRBJ2-7	-	-	TRBV7-9	CASSHQATYEQYF	TGTGCCAGCAGCCACCAAGCAACCTACGAGCAGTACTTC
TRBJ2-7	-	-	TRBV19	CASSGRNVYEQYF	TGTGCCAGTAGTGGCAGGAACGTCTACGAGCAGTACTTC
TRBJ2-1	-	-	TRBV7-9	CASSPRGDEQFF	TGTGCCAGCAGCCCCAGGGGGGATGAGCAGTTCTTC
TRBJ1-2	-	once	TRBV18	CASSPQGMDGYTF	TGTGCCAGCTCACCTCAAGGGATGGATGGCTACACCTTC
TRBJ2-3	-	-	TRBV4-3	CASSQDTEPGTDTQYF	TGCGCCAGCAGCCAAGATACAGAGCCTGGCACAGATACGCAGTATTTT
TRBJ2-3	TRBD1	-	TRBV7-6	CASSLGQGQGFADTQYF	TGTGCCAGCAGCTTAGGCCAAGGACAGGGCTTCGCAGATACGCAGTATTTT
TRBJ2-7	TRBD1	-	TRBV29-1	CSVRDRSSYEQYF	TGCAGCGTACGGGACAGGAGCTCCTACGAGCAGTACTTC
TRBJ1-1	TRBD1	once	TRBV29-1	CSVDTGTGNTEAFF	TGCAGCGTGGATACCGGGACAGGAAACACTGAAGCTTTCTTT
TRBJ2-5	TRBD2	-	TRBV7-6	CASSLLGGRGQETQYF	TGTGCCAGCAGCTTACTTGGCGGGAGAGGACAAGAGACCCAGTACTTC
TRBJ1-4	-	-	TRBV7-3	CASSLAANEKLFF	TGTGCCAGCAGCTTAGCGGCTAATGAAAAACTGTTTTTT
TRBJ2-5	-	-	TRBV6-5	CASRKTVLETQYF	TGTGCCAGCAGAAAGACAGTCCTTGAGACCCAGTACTTC
TRBJ2-7	-	-	TRBV7-9	CASSLDRQQHF	TGTGCCAGCAGCTTAGACCGACAACAGCACTTC
TRBJ2-3	TRBD2	-	TRBV28	CASSRTSGRGLTDTQYF	TGTGCCAGCAGCCGGACTAGCGGGAGGGGACTCACAGATACGCAGTATTTT
TRBJ2-3	-	once	TRBV14	CASSQAQRIQGTDTQYF	TGTGCCAGCAGCCAAGCCCAGAGAATCCAGGGCACAGATACGCAGTATTTT
TRBJ2-3	-	-	TRBV11-2	CASSLVGLPANTQYF	TGTGCCAGCAGCTTAGTTGGTCTCCCCGCAAATACGCAGTATTTT